The sequence of this T cell receptor beta chain was determined in a study of cytomegalovirus exposure and HLA in healthy donors. As for the study in general: Of approximately 400 genotyped donors, 81% clustered with self-reported Caucasian donors.

Per the germline V gene, CDR1 is SNHLY and CDR2 is FYNNEI. This CDR3 is 13 amino acids long. PCR amplification relied on 60 Vbeta primers (plus 13 Jbeta primers). Profiled with immunoSEQ multiplex PCR; TCRdb holds only in-frame clones, not every one. The table includes 150,000 or so clones, 75% to 85% detected once. This chain links TRBV2 with TRBJ2-5; TRBD1 might be the D (5 bases). With the DNA end fitting TRBJ2-7 better, the J assignment may be wrong. The specimen was PBMCs. The clonotype originates from a man aged 45-60 years in good health and CMV-seropositive. CDR3 protein: CASTGQPSYEQYF. CDR3 nucleotides: TGTGCCAGCACAGGACAACCATCCTACGAGCAGTACTTC.